A selection of T cell receptor beta chains follows, all from one sample in a study of OX40 agonist ivuxolimab in advanced cancers. Profiled with immunoSEQ multiplex PCR; TCRdb holds only in-frame clones, not every one. The repertoire holds over 30,000 clones, with more than 65% as singletons. Sequencing was performed on CD4+ or CD8+ T cells sorted from blood, taken in a trial of the OX40 agonist ivuxolimab. The receptors originated from an adult with an advanced solid tumor such as melanoma, head and neck, liver or kidney cancer. Both conserved end residues are trimmed from each CDR3. Clone size, where shown, is once, few, many, or a class for clones that have expanded.

v_gene	abundance	j_gene	CDR3aa
TRBV10-3	-	TRBJ2-3	AIRERGGGSADTQY
TRBV28	-	TRBJ2-3	ASSLGGEADTQY
TRBV30	once	TRBJ1-1	AWVRLDTEAF
TRBV4-1	-	TRBJ2-4	ASSQERASGRKNIQY
TRBV27	-	TRBJ2-5	ASRLRTGSLETQY
TRBV6-1	-	TRBJ2-7	ASNLAAQNSYEQY
TRBV5-4	-	TRBJ2-3	ASSFLEGTDTQY
TRBV5-6	-	TRBJ2-1	ASSRSRTGSYNEQF
TRBV19	once	TRBJ2-7	ASSMTGGIYEQY
TRBV2	-	TRBJ2-1	ASTLAGGSYNEQF
TRBV2	-	TRBJ1-2	ASTGGTHNYGYT
TRBV11-2	-	TRBJ1-6	ASSFQDSSNSPLH
TRBV18	once	TRBJ1-1	ASSPLNREGEAF
TRBV4-2	-	TRBJ2-7	ASSPPTGRSSYEQY
TRBV18	few	TRBJ1-4	ASSPRTGAEKLF
TRBV6-5	-	TRBJ2-5	ASKISGGAQETQY
TRBV13	-	TRBJ2-5	ASSAGLGIGETQY
TRBV19	-	TRBJ1-3	ASSITGISGNTIY
TRBV28	-	TRBJ2-7	ASKTSGLYYEQY
TRBV6-1	few	TRBJ2-7	ASSETLRDRGS
TRBV15	-	TRBJ1-4	ATARGLDEKLF
TRBV29-1	-	TRBJ2-1	SVPQPNNEQF
TRBV5-4	-	TRBJ1-6	ATGSSYNSPLH
TRBV6-1	-	TRBJ1-5	ASSQGLWSNQPQH
TRBV7-8	-	TRBJ1-1	ASSLAMAGAF
TRBV18	-	TRBJ1-1	ASSARKQTMNTEAF
TRBV9	-	TRBJ2-3	ASSVSGSDTQY
TRBV15	-	TRBJ2-1	ATSRVTSDYNEQF
TRBV28	-	TRBJ1-1	ASRGYTEAF
TRBV27	-	TRBJ2-1	ASSWAGGAEQF
TRBV19	-	TRBJ2-1	ASSGGQGRNEQF
TRBV28	-	TRBJ2-1	ASTTGLAGERGNEQF
TRBV6-1	-	TRBJ1-1	ASSRQVDTEAF
TRBV7-9	once	TRBJ1-3	ASSPPGAPGNTIY
TRBV5-1	-	TRBJ2-7	ASSLGYRGEGEQY
TRBV18	-	TRBJ1-2	ASSPAVGYT
TRBV5-5	once	TRBJ1-2	ASSLIWTVSNYGYT
TRBV5-1	-	TRBJ1-2	ASTPDITNYGYT
TRBV27	-	TRBJ2-7	ASTTWQGGSYEQY
TRBV12-5	-	TRBJ2-1	ASGLVGNNEQF
TRBV6-4	-	TRBJ2-2	ASSDSDSTGELF
TRBV9	-	TRBJ1-2	ASSPDYNYGYT
TRBV7-9	once	TRBJ1-4	ASTGQIDEKLF
TRBV11-1	-	TRBJ2-5	ASSHPRGVRYQETQY
TRBV11-2	-	TRBJ2-3	ASSLEPSGIVTDTQY
TRBV7-6	-	TRBJ2-3	ASSLEASGGVSETDTQY
TRBV10-1	-	TRBJ2-4	ASSALTGPAGAKNIQY
TRBV10-3	-	TRBJ1-1	ATESRQGARDTEAF
TRBV15	-	TRBJ2-5	ATSRSPQGQETQY
TRBV5-5	few	TRBJ1-5	ASSPGPLATWGQPQH
TRBV7-7	-	TRBJ2-3	ASSFEGPPDTQY
TRBV18	-	TRBJ2-2	ASSPLARGGTGELF
TRBV9	-	TRBJ1-1	ASSPRGETEAF
TRBV27	-	TRBJ1-1	ASSSTPDRQAF
TRBV28	-	TRBJ2-1	ASSLIDNEQF
TRBV19	-	TRBJ2-6	ASIAGRMTGANVLT
TRBV7-2	-	TRBJ1-5	ASSLDGMNDQPQH
TRBV10-3	-	TRBJ1-4	AISDSGYPTNEKLF
TRBV19	-	TRBJ2-1	ASSIVPGRNEQF